The next 18 T cell receptor beta chains were all read from a single sample in a study of CD8 T cells in ankylosing spondylitis. TCRdb itself ran the 5' RACE reads through MiXCR, one entry per CDR3 protein. The table has roughly 180,000 distinct CDR3 sequences, around 13% seen once. The sequenced sample consisted of blood, either unsorted or a sorted T cell fraction (not recorded which). The receptor source for this set is a male donor with ankylosing spondylitis or in good health (not recorded which).

This clonotype has more than one count but fewer than ten. This rearrangement joins TRBV5-1 to TRBJ2-1; TRBD2 agrees at 16 bases. CDR1 and CDR2 (germline): SGHRS, YFSETQ. The length of the CDR3 is 19 residues. The V segment lost 2 bases and the J segment 6 bases; nucleotides outside the gene matches: 11. CDR3 in DNA: TGCGCCAGCAGCTTTGGGACTAGCGGGAGGGCCGGCCCGGGCAATGAGCAGTTCTTC. Translating it yields CASSFGTSGRAGPGNEQFF. Filled out from reference TRBV5-1 and TRBJ2-1, the complete variable domain reads KAGVTQTPRYLIKTRGQQVTLSCSPISGHRSVSWYQQTPGQGLQFLFEYFSETQRNKGNFPGRFSGRQFSNSRSEMNVSTLELGDSALYLCASSFGTSGRAGPGNEQFFGPGTRLTVL.

The chain joins TRBV13 to TRBJ2-2; either TRBD1 or TRBD2 may supply D (6 bases each). This CDR3 is built from 17 residues. The ends were cut back, 2 bases at V and 3 bases at J, with 16 bases in the middle. Germline CDR1 PRHDT, CDR2 FYEKMQ (reference sequence). The CDR3 spells CASSLRGTPGDTGELFF. The DNA of the CDR3 is TGTGCCAGCAGCTTACGCGGGACACCAGGGGACACCGGGGAGCTGTTTTTT.

This clonotype was observed a single time. The chain recombines TRBV11-2 with TRBJ2-1, with D perhaps given as TRBD1 or TRBD2 (6 bases each). V lost 1 base, J lost 4 bases, and 14 bases lay in between. The CDR3 contains 16 residues. Per germline, CDR1 SGHAT and CDR2 FQNNGV. Here the CDR3 reads CASSLVARGPYNEQFF. The CDR3 DNA reads TGTGCCAGCAGCTTAGTGGCCCGGGGGCCGTACAATGAGCAGTTCTTC.

This chain joins TRBV29-1 and TRBJ1-2, with a possible D match to TRBD1 (5 bases). Germline CDR1 reads SQVTM; CDR2 reads ANQGSEA. V was shortened by 1 base and J by 2 bases, with 8 bases between the two germline ends. The CDR3 is made up of 13 amino acids. CDR3 amino acids: CSVEGGANYGYTF. CDR3 DNA: TGCAGCGTTGAAGGGGGCGCAAACTATGGCTACACCTTC.

J is TRBJ1-1 and V is TRBV5-8; no definite D call. The CDR3 covers 13 residues. Germline V gene sequence: CDR1 SGHTS, CDR2 YDEGEE. Trimming took 1 base from V and 4 from J, leaving 8 bases between them. The CDR3 sequence: CASSLKWGTEAFF. As DNA, the CDR3 is TGTGCCAGCAGCTTGAAGTGGGGCACTGAAGCTTTCTTT.

This clonotype was detected only a few times. This chain joins TRBV27 and TRBJ2-7; D uncertain. This CDR3 has 13 residues. Per the germline V gene, CDR1 is MNHEY and CDR2 is SMNVEV (reference sequence). The V end was cut by 3 bases, the J end by 0 bases, with 6 bases between. The CDR3 sequence: CASSFIGSYEQYF. The CDR3, as DNA: TGTGCCAGCAGTTTCATAGGCTCCTACGAGCAGTACTTC.

Here the CDR3 reads CAISEGELTYEQYF. The CDR3 nucleotides are TGTGCCATCAGTGAAGGGGAGCTCACCTACGAGCAGTACTTC. The chain joins TRBV10-3 to TRBJ2-7, with D tentatively TRBD1 or TRBD2 (5 bases each). The V gene's germline CDR1 is ENHRY and CDR2 SYGVKD. Trimming removed 3 bases at V and 2 bases at J, with 11 bases between. The CDR3 covers 14 residues.

This chain links TRBV5-1 with TRBJ2-7; TRBD1 agrees at 7 bases. J was trimmed by 0 bases and V by 4 bases; bases with no gene match: 7. Germline assignment: CDR1 SGHRS and CDR2 YFSETQ. The CDR3 loop spans 15 amino acids. The CDR3 nucleotides are TGCGCCAGCAGCCCTGTTCAGGGGGTCTCCTACGAGCAGTACTTC. Protein product: CASSPVQGVSYEQYF.

This clonotype was seen a few times. The V and J genes are TRBV14 and TRBJ2-1; D ambiguous. V lost 6 bases and J lost 7, with 7 bases in between. CDR1 and CDR2 from the germline V gene are SGHDN and FVKESK. The CDR3 spans 11 residues. CDR3 region: CASRLQNEQFF. As DNA, the CDR3 is TGTGCCAGCAGGCTTCAGAATGAGCAGTTCTTC.

In its sample, this clonotype was seen a few times. CDR3 in amino acids: CASSPPSYRRPGSTDTQYF. DNA for the CDR3: TGTGCCAGCAGCCCGCCCTCGTACAGGAGGCCGGGGAGCACAGATACGCAGTATTTT. This chain joins TRBV11-1 and TRBJ2-3; possibly TRBD1 or TRBD2 for D (5 bases each). Trimming stripped 5 bases from V and 0 bases from J, with 24 bases between. Germline V CDR1 and CDR2: SGHAT, FQDESV (reference sequence). The CDR3 is made up of 19 amino acids.

V gene TRBV4-1 combines with J gene TRBJ1-4; D is undetermined. The V end lost 1 base, the J end lost 8 bases, and 14 bases lay between the germline ends. The CDR3 has 15 amino acids. Germline V gene lookup returns CDR1 MGHRA and CDR2 YSYEKL. The CDR3 region is CASSQGGVGYEKLFF. CDR3 bases: TGCGCCAGCAGCCAAGGTGGGGTGGGGTACGAAAAACTGTTTTTT.

Only a few counts were recorded for this clonotype. The genes are TRBV15 and TRBJ2-3; TRBD2 matches at 7 bases. This CDR3 has 15 residues. Germline loops: CDR1 LNHNV, CDR2 YYDKDF (reference sequence). J gave up 3 bases and V 3 bases, and 6 bases lay outside the gene matches. The CDR3 is CATSSPGGSTDTQYF. As DNA, the CDR3 is TGTGCCACCAGCAGCCCTGGCGGGAGTACAGATACGCAGTATTTT. The full variable domain, with the rest looked up from reference TRBV15 and TRBJ2-3, is DAMVIQNPRYQVTQFGKPVTLSCSQTLNHNVMYWYQQKSSQAPKLLFHYYDKDFNNEADTPDNFQSRRPNTSFCFLDIRSPGLGDTAMYLCATSSPGGSTDTQYFGPGTRLTVL.

The table lists this clonotype with many counts. J is TRBJ2-1 and V is TRBV5-1; 10 positions agree with TRBD2. This CDR3 region has 17 residues. The junction had 3 bases not matched to a gene; V was cut back by 0 bases and J by 0 bases. Per germline, CDR1 SGHRS and CDR2 YFSETQ. The CDR3 DNA sequence: TGCGCCAGCAGCTTGGAGGCTAGCGGGAGCTCCTACAATGAGCAGTTCTTC. It codes for CASSLEASGSSYNEQFF. Complete variable domain (other parts from reference TRBV5-1 and TRBJ2-1): KAGVTQTPRYLIKTRGQQVTLSCSPISGHRSVSWYQQTPGQGLQFLFEYFSETQRNKGNFPGRFSGRQFSNSRSEMNVSTLELGDSALYLCASSLEASGSSYNEQFFGPGTRLTVL.

The table lists this clonotype with a few counts. V is TRBV4-1 and J is TRBJ2-7; 9 nucleotides match TRBD1. There are 15 residues in the CDR3. Per the germline V gene, CDR1 is MGHRA and CDR2 is YSYEKL. With 5 bases clipped from V and 4 bases from J, the junction kept 9 bases outside the gene matches. The CDR3 here is CASSSVRTGEYEQYF. For the CDR3, the DNA is TGCGCCAGCAGCTCAGTCAGGACAGGGGAATACGAGCAGTACTTC.

This clonotype was seen at least ten times. The chain links TRBV29-1 to TRBJ2-1; 11 nucleotides line up with TRBD2. Germline V gene lookup returns CDR1 SQVTM and CDR2 ANQGSEA. The CDR3 extends over 16 amino acids. Trimming at V came to 0 bases and at J to 6 bases, leaving 7 bases not matched to a gene. The CDR3 is CSVEDPGTSGPNEQFF. The CDR3 region has the DNA TGCAGCGTTGAAGATCCCGGGACTAGCGGCCCCAATGAGCAGTTCTTC.

The gene calls are TRBV29-1 and TRBJ2-7, with TRBD1 identical over 10 bases. Germline CDR1 is SQVTM and CDR2 is ANQGSEA. The CDR3 covers 14 residues. V dropped 6 bases and J dropped 3; count of bases not matched to a gene: 8. This CDR3 is CSVKGGDRGYEQYF. CDR3 nucleotide sequence: TGCAGCGTCAAAGGAGGGGACAGGGGCTACGAGCAGTACTTC.

This clonotype was seen a handful of times. The chain uses TRBV9 and TRBJ2-1; TRBD2 matches 7 bases. After removal of 1 base from V and 2 bases from J, the junction contained 6 bases not matched to a gene. CDR3 length: 16 amino acids. The germline V gene encodes CDR1 SGDLS and CDR2 YYNGEE. The CDR3 DNA reads TGTGCCAGCAGCGTAAGCGGCGGGAGTACCTACAATGAGCAGTTCTTC. Translation gives CASSVSGGSTYNEQFF.

The CDR3 DNA is TGCAGCGTTGAACCTGTTATAGGGGGCTACACCTTC. Protein sequence: CSVEPVIGGYTF. The chain recombines TRBV29-1 with TRBJ1-2; D gene uncertain. This CDR3 has 12 residues. The germline gives CDR1 SQVTM, CDR2 ANQGSEA. V was pared by 2 bases and J by 8 bases, with 12 bases between.